Listed below are T cell receptor beta chains from one sample, sequenced in a study of blood T cells in healthy people across ages. Via MiXCR, TCRdb re-called the 5' RACE reads, giving one row per CDR3 protein. The sample includes roughly 800,000 distinct CDR3 sequences, approximately 25% seen only once; the top ten take 8% to 10%. This sample was shared with a second study, whose subject was T cells of mothers and their children.

Specimen: blood. These receptors originate from a boy aged 5-17 years in good health. Both conserved end residues are part of each CDR3. Size tells how often a clone was seen (once, few, many) or the class of an expanded clone, and some rows leave it out.

J | V | size | CDR3
. | TRBV20-1 | . | CSARDPGRMNYNEQFF
TRBJ2-7 | TRBV9 | . | CASSGSQGFYEQYF
TRBJ2-6 | TRBV19 | few | CASIEGPLVPGANVLTF
TRBJ2-3 | TRBV29-1 | . | CSARYVLAGTDTQYF
TRBJ2-5 | TRBV20-1 | . | CSARDLRGQTQYF
. | TRBV28 | . | CASSPISPRGAYEQYF
TRBJ2-5 | TRBV5-5 | few | CASSLAPGLQETQYF
TRBJ2-1 | TRBV7-2 | few | CASSPPGQGYNEQFF
TRBJ2-4 | TRBV4-1 | . | CASSQQDGNIQYF
. | TRBV9 | few | CASSWEQGIYNEQFF
TRBJ2-7 | TRBV3-1 | . | CASTNKAGRYEQYF
TRBJ2-5 | TRBV7-2 | few | CASSRPGARETQYF
. | TRBV20-1 | . | CSAKTSGAYNEQFF
. | TRBV16 | . | CASSQSWQGHEQFF
TRBJ2-1 | TRBV4-1 | . | CASSQGAPSGGYEQFF
TRBJ2-1 | TRBV6-6 | . | CASRPSGGQYNEQFF
TRBJ1-1 | TRBV5-1 | . | CASSLEAGAVTEAFF
TRBJ1-4 | TRBV7-9 | . | CASNAGRDTNNEKLFF
TRBJ1-4 | TRBV27 | few | CASSSLRGGEKLFF
TRBJ2-1 | TRBV5-6 | few | CASSLFSGATNEQFF
TRBJ2-3 | TRBV7-3 | . | CASGWPMDTQYF
TRBJ2-4 | TRBV20-1 | . | CSARNTGQRNIQYF
TRBJ2-7 | TRBV2 | . | CASSDIGGGATQYF
TRBJ2-3 | TRBV20-1 | . | CSARDHRSPSRSTDTQYF
TRBJ2-7 | TRBV4-3 | . | CASSQDLTARTDF
TRBJ2-7 | TRBV12-3/TRBV12-4 | . | CTSSGLAAFYEQYF
TRBJ2-7 | TRBV6-1 | few | CASSESQSYEQYF
TRBJ2-4 | TRBV6-1 | . | CAIQGVRFIQYF
TRBJ2-1 | TRBV6-1 | . | CATQVQADIDEQFF
TRBJ1-1 | TRBV2 | . | CASSEYGGAFF
TRBJ2-1 | TRBV20-1 | . | CSGRLAYNEQFF
TRBJ1-2 | TRBV9 | . | CASSVLGDNYGYTF
. | TRBV28 | few | CASSIGGYEQYF
TRBJ1-2 | TRBV7-8 | few | CASSLNHRGGYGYTF
TRBJ2-7 | TRBV24-1 | few | CATSPGDLSSYEQYF
TRBJ2-1 | TRBV12-3/TRBV12-4 | . | CASISGFRQGNEQFF
TRBJ1-3 | TRBV20-1 | few | CSAGAGGLSGNTIYF
TRBJ2-5 | TRBV7-6 | few | CASSFASGSGETQYF
TRBJ2-5 | TRBV29-1 | few | CSCGTATQETQYF
TRBJ1-1 | TRBV27 | . | CASTQSPGGNTEAFF
TRBJ2-2 | TRBV6-1 | few | CASGLTSVVGELFF
TRBJ1-1 | TRBV2 | few | CAPRTETPEAFF
TRBJ2-5 | TRBV20-1 | . | CSANHLSGGQETQYF
TRBJ2-5 | TRBV29-1 | . | CSVEDLWETQYF
TRBJ2-5 | TRBV3-1 | . | CASSLWAKGPGETQYF
TRBJ2-5 | TRBV7-2 | many | CASSLRAGGQETQYF
TRBJ2-1 | TRBV28 | few | CASRDVSYNEQFF
TRBJ1-2 | TRBV20-1 | . | CSARDEGGYGYTF
TRBJ2-5 | TRBV28 | few | CASSLMVEWGETQYF
TRBJ2-5 | TRBV5-1 | few | CASSLRTGGRETQYF
TRBJ2-1 | TRBV3-1 | few | CASSRGTAKGNEQFF
TRBJ2-7 | TRBV10-3 | . | CAIAGTAYEQYF
TRBJ1-2 | TRBV20-1 | . | CSARDWEGGAGGYTF
TRBJ2-6 | TRBV5-1 | . | CASSPSPGQGAYGANVLTF
TRBJ2-1 | TRBV29-1 | . | CSAEGRKGTYNEQFF
TRBJ2-1 | TRBV7-2 | many | CASSPMGGAYNEQFF
TRBJ1-2 | TRBV15 | . | CATSRGSTGDYGYTF
. | TRBV10-3 | . | CAITINTNEQFF
TRBJ1-2 | TRBV12-3/TRBV12-4 | few | CASSLVRPLSNYGYTF